The 14 T cell receptor beta chains below come from one sample, sequenced in a study of neurological immune-mediated disorders. From the 5' RACE reads, TCRdb called clonotypes with MiXCR, one entry per CDR3 protein. This sample carries 70,000 to 95,000 distinct CDR3 sequences, 15% to 20% of them seen once, and the ten largest clones take just over 15%. Specimen: PBMCs. The receptors were sampled from a woman in her 40s in good health.

This clonotype came up many times. This chain links TRBV5-1 with TRBJ2-5; TRBD1 might be the D (6 bases). CDR1 and CDR2 from the germline V gene are SGHRS and YFSETQ. The V end was cut by 2 bases, the J end by 2 bases, with 13 bases between. The CDR3 extends over 15 amino acids. CDR3 loop: CASSLGGEGQETQYF. As DNA, the CDR3 is TGCGCCAGCAGCTTAGGGGGAGAAGGGCAAGAGACCCAGTACTTC.

The chain employs TRBV7-8 and TRBJ2-1; D is perhaps TRBD2 (6 bases). Germline assignment: CDR1 SGHVS and CDR2 FQNEAQ. The ends were cut back, 5 bases at V and 9 bases at J, with 11 bases in the middle. The CDR3 covers 12 residues. DNA of the CDR3: TGTGCCAGCAGCCGTCCCGGGGGTGAGCAGTTCTTC. Protein: CASSRPGGEQFF.

This clonotype was counted many times. The V gene is TRBV11-2, the J gene TRBJ2-2; 7 positions agree with TRBD1. Looked up from germline, CDR1 is SGHAT and CDR2 is FQNNGV. After removal of 5 bases from V and 0 bases from J, the junction contained 3 bases not matched to a gene. The CDR3 contains 15 residues. The CDR3 coding sequence is TGTGCCAGCAGCGGGACAGCCGCGAACACCGGGGAGCTGTTTTTT. The encoded protein is CASSGTAANTGELFF.

This clonotype was recorded at least ten times. The V gene is TRBV14, the J gene TRBJ2-2; no firm D call. The V gene lost 5 bases and the J gene lost 7 bases, with 5 bases spanning the gap. CDR1 and CDR2 from the germline V gene are SGHDN and FVKESK. This CDR3 region has 11 residues. The CDR3 coding sequence is TGTGCCAGCAGCTACGGCGGGGAGCTGTTTTTT. Its translation is CASSYGGELFF.

Of note for this clonotype: Germline and junction disagree at one end, which may indicate a read error. The rearrangement links TRBV12-3 or TRBV12-4 to TRBJ2-3; D not resolved. The CDR3 covers 12 residues. The CDR3 region is CASRLGTDTQYF. The DNA of the CDR3 is TGTGCCAGCAGGTTAGGGACAGATACGCAGTATTTT.

This chain uses TRBV5-5 with TRBJ2-7; 7 bases are shared with TRBD1. V dropped 2 bases and J dropped 2; count of bases not matched to a gene: 4. The CDR3 is 14 residues long. Germline assignment: CDR1 SGHKS and CDR2 YYEKEE (reference sequence). DNA for the CDR3: TGTGCCAGCAGCTTTAGGGACAGCCCCTACGAGCAGTACTTC. It encodes CASSFRDSPYEQYF.

This clonotype was seen repeatedly, ten times or more. The J gene is TRBJ2-7, the V gene TRBV2, with D possibly matching TRBD2 (6 bases). V gave up 6 bases and J gave up 3 bases, with 18 bases separating them. Germline assignment: CDR1 SNHLY and CDR2 FYNNEI. The CDR3 length is 15 residues. This CDR3 is CASRASALPLYEQYV. The DNA of the CDR3 is TGTGCCAGCAGGGCTAGCGCTCTGCCTCTCTACGAGCAGTACGTC.

This clonotype was seen repeatedly, ten times or more. The V gene is TRBV20-1, the J gene TRBJ1-3, with D possibly TRBD1 on 5 matching bases. The CDR3 length is 15 residues. V was pared by 6 bases and J by 4 bases, with 19 bases between. Germline CDR1 and CDR2: DFQATT and SNEGSKA (reference sequence). CDR3 coding DNA: TGCAGTGCCCCAATATCCGGGGGATCGGGAAACACCATATATTTT. This encodes CSAPISGGSGNTIYF.

This clonotype was found many times. The chain links TRBV3-1 to TRBJ1-4, with 8 bases lining up with TRBD1. Germline CDR1 and CDR2: LGHDT and YNNKEL (reference sequence). After removal of 4 bases from V and 8 bases from J, the junction contained 3 bases not matched to a gene. The CDR3 is made up of 13 amino acids. The DNA for the CDR3 is TGTGCCAGCAGCCTGGGGACAGGCGAAAAACTGTTTTTT. Translation gives CASSLGTGEKLFF.

In this sample, this clonotype turned up many times. The genes are TRBV10-3 and TRBJ1-6, with no clear D. This CDR3 contains 17 residues. In germline, CDR1 is ENHRY, CDR2 SYGVKD. V dropped 0 bases and J dropped 7 bases, with 16 bases sitting between them. Written as DNA, the CDR3 is TGTGCCATCAGTGAGTCGCGGGATGCCGAACTGAATTCACCCCTCCACTTT. It yields the protein CAISESRDAELNSPLHF.

On this clonotype itself: A read error may explain this, as a much larger clone is one base away. This sequence joins TRBV12-3 or TRBV12-4 and TRBJ1-2; 7 nucleotides align to TRBD1. This CDR3 spans 16 amino acids. The CDR3 DNA sequence: TGTGCCAGCAGTTTTTGGGATCGGAGGGGGCCCTATGGCTACATCTTC. Protein sequence: CASSFWDRRGPYGYIF.

This clonotype was observed at least ten times. The rearrangement uses TRBV11-2 and TRBJ2-5; the match to TRBD2 covers 8 bases. Germline trimming cut 5 bases from V and 4 bases from J; bases unmatched to any gene: 9. Germline V lookup: CDR1 SGHAT, CDR2 FQNNGV. The CDR3 has 15 amino acids. Here the CDR3 reads CASSDALGGGETQYF. The CDR3 nucleotides are TGTGCCAGCAGCGATGCCCTCGGGGGGGGAGAGACCCAGTACTTC. Based on the CDR3 plus reference TRBV11-2 and TRBJ2-5, the full variable domain is EAGVAQSPRYKIIEKRQSVAFWCNPISGHATLYWYQQILGQGPKLLIQFQNNGVVDDSQLPKDRFSAERLKGVDSTLKIQPAKLEDSAVYLCASSDALGGGETQYFGPGTRLLVL.

The table lists this clonotype with many counts. V and J are TRBV20-1 and TRBJ2-7; 7 bases fit TRBD2. The V gene's germline CDR1 is DFQATT and CDR2 SNEGSKA (reference sequence). The CDR3 runs 13 residues. J gave up 3 bases and V 3 bases, and 5 bases lay outside the gene matches. CDR3 sequence reads: CSASLAANYEQYF. DNA for the CDR3: TGCAGTGCTAGCCTAGCGGCAAACTACGAGCAGTACTTC.

This clonotype was seen repeatedly, ten times or more. V is TRBV7-2 and J is TRBJ2-7; possible D gene TRBD1, 6 bases. There are 15 residues in the CDR3. Germline loops: CDR1 SGHTA, CDR2 FQGNSA. V lost 0 bases to trimming and J lost 4 bases, with 13 bases between them. CDR3 region: CASSLAPGHQYEQYF. DNA for the CDR3: TGTGCCAGCAGCTTAGCTCCGGGACACCAATACGAGCAGTACTTC. The whole variable domain, filled in from reference TRBV7-2 and TRBJ2-7, reads GAGVSQSPSNKVTEKGKDVELRCDPISGHTALYWYRQSLGQGLEFLIYFQGNSAPDKSGLPSDRFSAERTGGSVSTLTIQRTQQEDSAVYLCASSLAPGHQYEQYFGPGTRLTVT.